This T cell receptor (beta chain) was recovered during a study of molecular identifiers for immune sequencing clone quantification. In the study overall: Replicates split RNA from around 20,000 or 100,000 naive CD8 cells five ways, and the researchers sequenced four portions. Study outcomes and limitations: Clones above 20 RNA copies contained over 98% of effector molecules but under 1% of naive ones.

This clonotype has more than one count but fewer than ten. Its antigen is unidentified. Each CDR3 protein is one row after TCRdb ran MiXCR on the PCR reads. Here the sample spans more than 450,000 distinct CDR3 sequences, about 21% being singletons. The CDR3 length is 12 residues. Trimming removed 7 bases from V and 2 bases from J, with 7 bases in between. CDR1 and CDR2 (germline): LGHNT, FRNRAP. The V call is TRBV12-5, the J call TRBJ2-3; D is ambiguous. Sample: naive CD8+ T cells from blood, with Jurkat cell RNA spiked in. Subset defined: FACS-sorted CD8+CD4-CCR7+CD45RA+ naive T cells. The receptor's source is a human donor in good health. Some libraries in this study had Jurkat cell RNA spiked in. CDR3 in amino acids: CASAWSTDTQYF. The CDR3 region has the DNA TGTGCTAGTGCGTGGTCCACAGATACGCAGTATTTT.